This T cell receptor beta chain was sequenced for a study of cytomegalovirus exposure and HLA in healthy donors. It was with 60 Vbeta and 13 Jbeta primers that the PCR ran. This table comes from immunoSEQ multiplex PCR, and its TCRdb copy is limited to in-frame clones, with some not included. Of around 140,000 clones listed, roughly 80% are singletons. Overall study results and limits: Several of the most significant clusters appeared, in a later analysis, to be linked to common viral pathogens. Highest at DRB1 and lowest at HLA-C, TCR association rates differed among HLA loci in a later analysis.

In the case of this clone: Antigen unknown.

The CDR3 totals 14 residues. Per germline, CDR1 ENHRY and CDR2 SYGVKD. The V gene is TRBV10-3, the J gene TRBJ1-3; D unresolved. Matching the DNA end better, TRBJ2-2 makes the J call doubtful. This clonotype was obtained from a middle-aged man in good health and CMV-seropositive. The sample taken for sequencing was PBMCs. This chain's CDR3 is CAITRTVNTGELFF. CDR3 sequence (DNA): TGTGCCATCACCAGAACTGTGAACACCGGGGAGCTGTTTTTT.